This T cell receptor beta chain was sequenced for a study of T cell repertoires in aging, cancer and after chemotherapy. Study background: Pre- and post-chemotherapy samples were paired from glioblastoma patients treated with temozolomide-based therapy.

Amplification of TCR beta used genomic DNA extracted from peripheral blood. Trimming removed 8 bases from V and 4 bases from J; junction bases left unmatched: 9. The germline V gene has CDR1 MNHEY and CDR2 SMNVEV (reference sequence). The CDR3 covers 14 residues. Multiplex touch-down PCR with TRB-A/B primers amplified rearranged V-D-J TRB sequences. Each CDR3 protein is one row after TCRdb ran MiXCR on the multiplex PCR reads. The sample includes 5,500 to 7,000 distinct CDR3 sequences, 53% seen only once; the top ten take about 1.8%. About this clonotype: The antigen is unknown.

Study-level results: Immunological memory after chemotherapy cannot be judged from the repertoire data.

This receptor was identified in a human donor with a solid tumor. V and J are TRBV27 and TRBJ1-2, with 8 bases fitting TRBD1. Sequencing input: blood. The CDR3 here is CASARQGPAYGYTF. CDR3 nucleotide sequence: TGTGCCAGCGCGAGACAGGGGCCTGCCTATGGCTACACCTTC.